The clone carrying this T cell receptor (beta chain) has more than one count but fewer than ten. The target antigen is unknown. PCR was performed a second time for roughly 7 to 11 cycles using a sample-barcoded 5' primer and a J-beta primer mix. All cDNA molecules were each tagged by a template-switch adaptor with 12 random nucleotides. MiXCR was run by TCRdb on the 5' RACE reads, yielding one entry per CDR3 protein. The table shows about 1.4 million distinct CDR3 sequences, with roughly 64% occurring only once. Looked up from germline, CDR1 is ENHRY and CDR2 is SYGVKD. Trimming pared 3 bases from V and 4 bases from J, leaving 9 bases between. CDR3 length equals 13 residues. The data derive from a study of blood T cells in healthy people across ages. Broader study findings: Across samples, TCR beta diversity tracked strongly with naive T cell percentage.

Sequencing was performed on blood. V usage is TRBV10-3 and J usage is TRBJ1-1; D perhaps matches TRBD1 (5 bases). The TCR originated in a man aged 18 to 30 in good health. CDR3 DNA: TGTGCCATCAGTGACCCGGGGCTCACTGAAGCTTTCTTT. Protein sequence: CAISDPGLTEAFF.